Following are 28 T cell receptor beta chains from one sample sequenced in a study of CD8 T cells in ankylosing spondylitis. TCRdb analysed the 5' RACE reads with MiXCR anew, one entry per CDR3 protein. In the table there are around 300,000 distinct CDR3 sequences, roughly 15% of which are singletons. Specimen: blood, either unsorted or a sorted T cell fraction (not recorded which). These receptors were obtained from a male donor with ankylosing spondylitis or in good health (not recorded which).

This clonotype was detected a few times. V and J are TRBV5-1 and TRBJ2-3, with 9 bases fitting TRBD2. The CDR3 runs 15 residues. Unmatched junction bases numbered 8, after V lost 1 base and J lost 8 bases. The germline V gene has CDR1 SGHRS and CDR2 YFSETQ. The CDR3 protein is CASSLQAGGTGTQYF. The CDR3 DNA follows: TGCGCCAGCAGCTTGCAAGCGGGGGGAACGGGTACGCAGTATTTT.

In this sample, this clonotype turned up a few times. The rearrangement links TRBV12-3 or TRBV12-4 to TRBJ1-2; 7 positions match TRBD1. The CDR3 runs 15 residues. Losses at the gene ends were 5 bases for V and 7 bases for J; bases not matched to a gene: 13. The CDR3 protein is CASSPGAVGGTGYTF. CDR3 sequence (DNA): TGTGCCAGCAGTCCCGGGGCGGTAGGGGGCACTGGCTACACCTTC.

V is TRBV6-2 or TRBV6-3 and J is TRBJ2-1, with 7 positions matching TRBD2. Losses at the gene ends were 10 bases for V and 3 bases for J; bases not matched to a gene: 15. Germline CDR1 and CDR2: MNHEY and SVGEGT. This CDR3 contains 16 residues. The CDR3 here is CATLAQLAGDYNEQFF. In nucleotides, the CDR3 is TGTGCCACCCTCGCCCAGTTAGCGGGTGACTACAATGAGCAGTTCTTC.

The rearrangement joins TRBV6-5 to TRBJ1-6; D unclear. The ends were cut back, 2 bases at V and 2 bases at J, with 7 bases in the middle. CDR3 length equals 15 residues. Germline V lookup: CDR1 MNHEY, CDR2 SVGAGI. In DNA, the CDR3 is TGTGCCAGCAGTTACGAAACTCCCTATAATTCACCCCTCCACTTT. Amino acids: CASSYETPYNSPLHF.

The rearrangement links TRBV12-3 or TRBV12-4 to TRBJ2-7; no clear D. The CDR3 spans 13 residues. With 3 bases removed from V and 2 bases from J, the gap between germline ends came to 8 bases. The CDR3 nucleotides read TGTGCCAGCAGTTTTGTCAGGACCTACGAGCAGTACTTC. Protein sequence: CASSFVRTYEQYF.

The table lists this clonotype with a few counts. The gene calls are TRBV20-1 and TRBJ2-1; 7 nucleotides agree with TRBD2. This CDR3 has 14 amino acids. The V gene's germline CDR1 is DFQATT and CDR2 SNEGSKA (reference sequence). Trimming removed 3 bases from V and 4 bases from J; junction bases left unmatched: 6. The CDR3 protein is CSASLERGYNEQFF. The CDR3 DNA sequence: TGCAGTGCTAGCCTCGAGCGGGGATACAATGAGCAGTTCTTC.

The chain is built from TRBV7-9 and TRBJ1-1; TRBD1 agrees at 10 bases. Germline trimming cut 4 bases from V and 4 bases from J; bases unmatched to any gene: 12. CDR1 is SEHNR and CDR2 is FQNEAQ in the germline V gene (reference sequence). The CDR3 sequence is 17 residues long. CDR3 sequence: CASSSPGQGFFGTEAFF. The CDR3 DNA is TGTGCCAGCAGCTCCCCGGGACAGGGGTTTTTTGGCACTGAAGCTTTCTTT.

V is TRBV5-1 and J is TRBJ2-3; no clear D. Germline V gene lookup returns CDR1 SGHRS and CDR2 YFSETQ. The CDR3 runs 16 residues. Trimming removed 4 bases from V and 2 bases from J, with 17 bases in between. The CDR3 DNA reads TGCGCCAGCAGCCCGCAAATTGTTAGCATCACAGATACGCAGTATTTT. Translation: CASSPQIVSITDTQYF. Full variable domain (missing parts from reference TRBV5-1 and TRBJ2-3): KAGVTQTPRYLIKTRGQQVTLSCSPISGHRSVSWYQQTPGQGLQFLFEYFSETQRNKGNFPGRFSGRQFSNSRSEMNVSTLELGDSALYLCASSPQIVSITDTQYFGPGTRLTVL.

V usage is TRBV7-8 and J usage is TRBJ1-5; TRBD1 agrees at 9 bases. The CDR3 length is 15 residues. V was clipped by 5 bases and J by 3 bases; unmatched bases: 5. Germline V gives CDR1 SGHVS, CDR2 FQNEAQ. The CDR3 sequence is CASSPGTGNNQPQHF. Written as DNA, the CDR3 is TGTGCCAGCAGCCCGGGGACAGGGAACAATCAGCCCCAGCATTTT.

The chain joins TRBV27 to TRBJ2-7; D possibly matches TRBD1 or TRBD2 (5 bases each). The V and J ends lost 4 bases and 3 bases respectively, with 19 bases between them. The CDR3 length is 16 residues. Germline CDR1 MNHEY, CDR2 SMNVEV (reference sequence). The CDR3 region is CASSSLLGADGYEQYF. The CDR3 coding sequence is TGTGCCAGCAGTTCCCTACTAGGGGCCGACGGCTACGAGCAGTACTTC.

The chain combines TRBV24-1 with TRBJ2-5, with no clear D. CDR3 length equals 11 residues. CDR1 and CDR2 (germline): KGHDR, SFDVKD. V was shortened by 3 bases and J by 6 bases, with 4 bases between the two germline ends. CDR3 loop: CATSDGQTQYF. The CDR3 DNA reads as TGTGCCACCAGTGATGGGCAGACCCAGTACTTC.

Only a few counts were recorded for this clonotype. The junction departs from the called germline gene at one end, perhaps through a read error. The chain recombines TRBV15 with TRBJ2-5; 8 nucleotides align to TRBD2. The CDR3 covers 15 residues. Germline CDR1 LNHNV, CDR2 YYDKDF (reference sequence). For the CDR3, the DNA is TGTGCCACCAGCAGAGATCAGGCGGGGGGCGAATTCGGCAACTTC. Amino acid sequence: CATSRDQAGGEFGNF.

This clonotype was detected ten times or more. The chain's CDR3 is CASSLASSYNEQFF. The CDR3 DNA reads TGTGCCAGCAGTTTAGCCAGCTCCTACAATGAGCAGTTCTTC. V usage is TRBV27 and J usage is TRBJ2-1; the D is unclear. V shed 2 bases and J shed 0 bases, with 5 bases lying between them. This CDR3 has 14 amino acids. Germline V gene lookup returns CDR1 MNHEY and CDR2 SMNVEV (reference sequence).

V usage is TRBV4-1 and J usage is TRBJ2-1; D unclear. The CDR3 spans 16 residues. CDR1 and CDR2 from the germline V gene are MGHRA and YSYEKL. The ends were cut back, 0 bases at V and 4 bases at J, with 13 bases in the middle. The CDR3 nucleotides are TGCGCCAGCAGCCAAGAGGGCGGAGTTTTTTACAATGAGCAGTTCTTC. Its translation: CASSQEGGVFYNEQFF.

This clonotype was counted many times. The genes are TRBV11-3 and TRBJ2-5; a weak D match, TRBD2 (6 bases). Trimming left V 5 bases short and J 0 bases short, with 16 bases between. CDR1 and CDR2 (germline): SGHNT, YENEEA. The CDR3 totals 16 residues. In DNA, the CDR3 is TGTGCCAGCAGCCTCTCCGGCGGGGTGTACCAAGAGACCCAGTACTTC. Protein product: CASSLSGGVYQETQYF.

The V call is TRBV29-1, the J call TRBJ2-3; D may correspond to TRBD1 or TRBD2 (5 bases each). V was shortened by 7 bases and J by 9 bases, with 14 bases between the two germline ends. The germline V gene encodes CDR1 SQVTM and CDR2 ANQGSEA. The CDR3 spans 11 residues. Written as DNA, the CDR3 is TGCAGCGCATCAATTTGGGGGACGCAGTATTTT. Protein product: CSASIWGTQYF.

The genes are TRBV4-1 and TRBJ1-2; D gene uncertain. V was pared by 2 bases and J by 2 bases, with 12 bases between. Germline V gene sequence: CDR1 MGHRA, CDR2 YSYEKL. This CDR3 comprises 15 residues. The chain's CDR3 is CASSQPLRANYGYTF. CDR3 nucleotide sequence: TGCGCCAGCAGCCAACCCCTCCGGGCCAACTATGGCTACACCTTC.

This clonotype was observed a few times. This rearrangement joins TRBV29-1 to TRBJ2-7; D gene ambiguous. V was pared by 1 base and J by 1 base, with 8 bases between. Germline V gene lookup returns CDR1 SQVTM and CDR2 ANQGSEA. The CDR3 covers 13 residues. CDR3 bases: TGCAGCGTTGAAGGGAACGATTCCTACGAGCAGTACTTC. It translates to CSVEGNDSYEQYF.

This clonotype was seen a handful of times. This chain joins TRBV18 and TRBJ2-2, with no clear D. The CDR3 spans 13 residues. CDR1 is KGHSH, CDR2 LQKENI, per germline. V lost 3 bases to trimming and J lost 6 bases, with 8 bases between them. In DNA form, the CDR3 reads TGTGCCAGCTCACCTTCTGGTGCCGGGGAGCTGTTTTTT. This codes for CASSPSGAGELFF.

The rearrangement uses TRBV11-2 and TRBJ2-1; 13 bases align to TRBD2. This CDR3 region has 17 residues. The ends lost 5 bases at V and 3 bases at J; junction bases unmatched: 7. In germline, CDR1 is SGHAT, CDR2 FQNNGV. The CDR3 region has the DNA TGTGCCAGCAGCCCGGGACTAGCGGGGCCGAACTACAATGAGCAGTTCTTC. Protein product: CASSPGLAGPNYNEQFF.

Many counts were recorded for this clonotype. This chain uses TRBV12-3 or TRBV12-4 with TRBJ1-5; D is unclear. The CDR3 runs 12 residues. Trimming cost V 3 bases and J 6 bases, with 6 bases left between them. The CDR3 region has the DNA TGTGCCAGCAGTTTGAGTAGTCAGCCCCAGCATTTT. This codes for CASSLSSQPQHF.

The chain employs TRBV30 and TRBJ1-2; D is uncertain. Germline CDR1 is GTSNPN and CDR2 is SVGIG (reference sequence). This CDR3 comprises 13 residues. V lost 1 base and J 7 bases, leaving 13 bases between the germline ends. The CDR3 protein is CAWSGSLAGGYTF. In nucleotides, the CDR3 is TGTGCCTGGAGTGGATCTCTAGCGGGTGGCTACACCTTC.

This clonotype has ten or more counts. The chain is built from TRBV5-1 and TRBJ2-7; D remains unclear. Trimming stripped 0 bases from V and 0 bases from J, with 13 bases between. The CDR3 is 16 amino acids. CDR1 and CDR2 from the germline V gene are SGHRS and YFSETQ. CDR3 residues: CASSLGGHLSSYEQYF. CDR3 DNA sequence: TGCGCCAGCAGCTTGGGTGGCCACCTGAGCTCCTACGAGCAGTACTTC. Full variable domain (missing parts from reference TRBV5-1 and TRBJ2-7): KAGVTQTPRYLIKTRGQQVTLSCSPISGHRSVSWYQQTPGQGLQFLFEYFSETQRNKGNFPGRFSGRQFSNSRSEMNVSTLELGDSALYLCASSLGGHLSSYEQYFGPGTRLTVT.

This clonotype was detected only a few times. The V gene is TRBV12-3 or TRBV12-4, the J gene TRBJ1-2; 7 bases fit TRBD1. V lost 7 bases, J lost 7 bases, and 6 bases stayed unmatched. The CDR3 contains 12 residues. Here the CDR3 DNA reads TGTGCCAGCACTAGACAGGGTGGTGGCTACACCTTC. Translating gives CASTRQGGGYTF.

This clonotype was detected a few times. The CDR3 sequence is CASSYNAGTGELFF. The CDR3 nucleotides are TGTGCCAGCAGTTATAACGCAGGCACCGGGGAGCTGTTTTTT. This sequence joins TRBV6-5 and TRBJ2-2, with D unclear. CDR3 length: 14 residues. V lost 3 bases and J lost 4, with 9 bases in between. Per the germline V gene, CDR1 is MNHEY and CDR2 is SVGAGI.

This clonotype has just a few counts. The J gene is TRBJ2-6, the V gene TRBV5-1; weak D call: TRBD2 (6 bases). Between the trimmed V and J ends, which lost 0 bases and 1 base, there was a span of 14 bases. Looked up from germline, CDR1 is SGHRS and CDR2 is YFSETQ. This CDR3 has 18 residues. The CDR3: CASSLAQGGESGANVLTF. Written as DNA, the CDR3 is TGCGCCAGCAGCTTGGCTCAAGGAGGGGAGTCTGGGGCCAACGTCCTGACTTTC.

At least ten counts were recorded for this clonotype. The chain recombines TRBV11-2 with TRBJ2-5; no reliable D call. The ends were cut back, 6 bases at V and 3 bases at J, with 5 bases in the middle. Germline CDR1 and CDR2: SGHAT and FQNNGV. This CDR3 is built from 11 residues. The CDR3 DNA sequence: TGTGCCAGCAGGGGCAAAGAGACCCAGTACTTC. It encodes CASRGKETQYF. Looking up the rest from reference TRBV11-2 and TRBJ2-5 gives the full variable domain: EAGVAQSPRYKIIEKRQSVAFWCNPISGHATLYWYQQILGQGPKLLIQFQNNGVVDDSQLPKDRFSAERLKGVDSTLKIQPAKLEDSAVYLCASRGKETQYFGPGTRLLVL.

This clonotype turned up a few times. The V gene is TRBV4-1, the J gene TRBJ2-1; 9 bases map to TRBD2. Germline V gene data show CDR1 as MGHRA and CDR2 as YSYEKL. V shed 1 base, J shed 0 bases, and the junction held 1 base outside the gene matches. CDR3 length: 16 amino acids. CDR3 in amino acids: CASSQAGLASYNEQFF. In DNA form, the CDR3 reads TGCGCCAGCAGCCAAGCGGGACTAGCCTCCTACAATGAGCAGTTCTTC.